The clone carrying this T cell receptor beta chain was observed a handful of times. Each CDR3 protein gets one entry after TCRdb re-called the 5' RACE reads with MiXCR. The sample records tens of thousands of distinct CDR3 sequences, about 12% being singletons. Germline CDR1 reads SEHNR; CDR2 reads FQNEAQ (reference sequence). The ends lost 7 bases at V and 8 bases at J; junction bases unmatched: 7. The CDR3 is 14 amino acids. This sample is drawn from a study of early T cells in non-severe SARS-CoV-2 infection. The J gene is TRBJ1-4, the V gene TRBV7-9; 10 bases fit TRBD1. The sequence was obtained from an adult who was a healthcare worker with PCR-confirmed SARS-CoV-2 infection or an uninfected control (not recorded which). Sequencing was performed on whole blood. The CDR3 nucleotides read TGTGCCAGCACCCCGGGACAGGGGATAGAAAAACTGTTTTTT. Protein: CASTPGQGIEKLFF.